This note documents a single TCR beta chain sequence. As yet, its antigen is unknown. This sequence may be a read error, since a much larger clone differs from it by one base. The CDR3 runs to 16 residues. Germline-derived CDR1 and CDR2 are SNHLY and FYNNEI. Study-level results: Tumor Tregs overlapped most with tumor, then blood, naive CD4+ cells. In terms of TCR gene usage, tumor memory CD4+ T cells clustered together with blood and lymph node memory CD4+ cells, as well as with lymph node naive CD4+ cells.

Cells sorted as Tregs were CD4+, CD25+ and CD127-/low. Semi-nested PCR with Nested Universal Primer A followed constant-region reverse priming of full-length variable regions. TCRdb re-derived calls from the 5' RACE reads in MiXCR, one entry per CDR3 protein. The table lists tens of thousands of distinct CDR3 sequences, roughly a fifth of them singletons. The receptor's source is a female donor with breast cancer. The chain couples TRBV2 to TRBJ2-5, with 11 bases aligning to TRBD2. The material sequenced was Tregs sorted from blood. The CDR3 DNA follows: TGTGCCAGCGGTGAACTAGCGGGAGTTAGGGAAGAGACCCAGTACTTC. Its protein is CASGELAGVREETQYF.